These T cell receptor beta chains were read from a single sample in a study of cytomegalovirus exposure and HLA in healthy donors. Profiled with immunoSEQ multiplex PCR; TCRdb holds only in-frame clones, not every one. Its table lists about 110,000 clones. The material sequenced was PBMCs. The receptors shown here come from a young man in good health and CMV-seronegative. Both conserved end residues are part of each CDR3. The order of the fields is CDR3 length, V gene, J gene, CDR3 protein.

13	TRBV7-9	TRBJ2-3	CASSLLHTDTQYF
16	TRBV19	TRBJ1-5	CASSSLDRRRNQPQHF
14	TRBV7-6	TRBJ1-1	CASSGTATNTEAFF
14	TRBV5-1	TRBJ2-1	CASSLGDRDNEQFF
15	TRBV6-1	TRBJ2-3	CASSDQGGWADTQYF
18	TRBV4-2	TRBJ2-5	CASSQDGLAGGRGETQYF
14	TRBV2	TRBJ2-1	CASLRTSGTNEQFF
15	TRBV18	TRBJ2-5	CASSLDRDRQETQYF
16	TRBV28	TRBJ2-5	CASSLAGTGERETQYF
15	TRBV6-5	TRBJ1-6	CASNLIGQGRAPLHF
13	TRBV5-6	TRBJ2-5	CASSLPGGETQYF
14	TRBV15	TRBJ2-5	CATRGGDSQETQYF
15	TRBV6-5	TRBJ2-3	CASSLDRGGPDTQYF
15	TRBV19	TRBJ1-2	CASSIWDTVNYGYTF
17	TRBV5-1	TRBJ1-3	CASSYWDSSFSGNTIYF
18	TRBV7-2	TRBJ2-2	CASSLVPPLRVTTGELFF
12	TRBV13	TRBJ2-3	CASSLGAASQYF
14	TRBV2	TRBJ1-3	CASSRGISGNTIYF
15	TRBV5-1	TRBJ2-7	CASSSRDRSSYEQYF
14	TRBV10-3	TRBJ1-1	CAISDWVRVGEAFF
16	TRBV11-3	TRBJ2-2	CASSRGLGVDTGELFF
16	TRBV10-3	TRBJ2-7	CAISESRQGAMYEQYF
13	TRBV7-9	TRBJ1-1	CASSLNRGIGAFF
17	TRBV7-2	TRBJ2-2	CASSFPGRGQYTGELFF
16	TRBV4-3	TRBJ2-2	CASSQDPRLAPGELFF
13	TRBV6-4	TRBJ2-2	CASSLDSTGELFF
16	TRBV7-9	TRBJ2-3	CASSLVQTGLTDTQYF
13	TRBV21-1	TRBJ1-2	CASELGTGYGYTF
15	TRBV28	TRBJ2-7	CASTVGSWGPYEQYF
14	TRBV9	TRBJ2-5	CASSVVGGQETQYF
17	TRBV27	TRBJ1-2	CASSLLGQGLSNYGYTF
15	TRBV5-1	TRBJ1-1	CASSSPQGMNTEAFF
13	TRBV29-1	TRBJ2-2	CSVGLWEGGELFF
19	TRBV11-3	TRBJ2-2	CASSLQPGQGAANTGELFF
14	TRBV19	TRBJ1-3	CASSQRGIGNTIYF
16	TRBV5-1	TRBJ1-4	CASSLGQGTWGEKLFF
14	TRBV6-1	TRBJ2-4	CASSRQGAENIQYF
14	TRBV28	TRBJ1-5	CAIRGGLSNQPQHF
14	TRBV2	TRBJ2-5	CASSEAGGSETQYF
13	TRBV7-9	TRBJ2-5	CASSLDGGETQYF
12	TRBV15	TRBJ2-7	CATSRDRSGGYF
14	TRBV7-3	TRBJ1-2	CASSALGGGYGYTF
15	TRBV5-1	TRBJ2-2	CASSLRTSITGELFF
15	TRBV5-1	TRBJ1-1	CASSSQGGGNTEAFF
16	TRBV15	TRBJ2-4	CATSPQGNPAQNIQYF
15	TRBV13	TRBJ1-3	CASSPQGSPGNTIYF
14	TRBV11-2	TRBJ2-7	CASSLLETGGEQYF
16	TRBV19	TRBJ2-2	CASSIVTGANTGELFF
14	TRBV6-1	TRBJ1-2	CASSSTGLAYGYTF
14	TRBV5-4	TRBJ1-2	CASRSPTGPYGYTF